The 4 T cell receptor beta chains in this list originate from one sample, sequenced in a study of cytomegalovirus exposure and HLA in healthy donors. The PCR ran on 60 Vbeta and 13 Jbeta primers. Generated by immunoSEQ multiplex PCR, the TCRdb table keeps only in-frame clones and is missing some. The sample has about 190,000 clones; over 70% are singletons. Sequenced input: PBMCs. The origin of the receptors is a woman aged 18-29 years in good health and CMV-seropositive.

The chain links TRBV2 to TRBJ1-5; D uncertain. The CDR3 covers 13 residues. V lost 7 bases and J 6 bases, leaving 13 bases between the germline ends. Germline assignment: CDR1 SNHLY and CDR2 FYNNEI. The CDR3 sequence is CASTFILSQPQHF. CDR3 DNA sequence: TGTGCCAGCACCTTCATTCTAAGTCAGCCCCAGCATTTT. The variable domain in full, with the rest retrieved from reference TRBV2 and TRBJ1-5, is EPEVTQTPSHQVTQMGQEVILRCVPISNHLYFYWYRQILGQKVEFLVSFYNNEISEKSEIFDDQFSVERPDGSNFTLKIRSTKLEDSAMYFCASTFILSQPQHFGDGTRLSIL.

The V and J genes are TRBV6-1 and TRBJ2-7; 7 nucleotides match TRBD2. V gave up 4 bases and J gave up 3 bases; unmatched junction bases: 15. Per germline, CDR1 MNHNS and CDR2 SASEGT. The CDR3 has 17 amino acids. In DNA, the CDR3 is TGTGCCAGCAGTGCTCCGTGGAGCGGGGCGATCCTCTACGAGCAGTACTTC. Its protein is CASSAPWSGAILYEQYF.

This clone was counted only a few times. The CDR3 region has the DNA TGTGCCAGCAGCTTAAACTACGAGCAGTACGTC. Residues: CASSLNYEQYV. The chain combines TRBV5-5 with TRBJ2-7; D not resolved. V was shortened by 2 bases and J by 3 bases, with 3 bases between the two germline ends. Germline V CDR1 and CDR2: SGHKS, YYEKEE (reference sequence). The CDR3 contains 11 residues.

The chain couples TRBV2 to TRBJ2-1, with 8 positions matching TRBD1. CDR3 length: 15 amino acids. J gave up 7 bases and V 4 bases, and 9 bases lay outside the gene matches. CDR1 SNHLY and CDR2 FYNNEI come from the germline V gene. CDR3: CASSVQPGQANEQFF. CDR3 in DNA: TGTGCCAGCAGTGTACAGCCGGGACAGGCGAATGAGCAGTTCTTC.